The clone carrying this T cell receptor beta chain occurred many times. This entry is derived from a study of low-dose radiotherapy and immunotherapy resistance in tumors. Turning to the study itself: Over 26 weeks, cohort 2 got 1 Gy every two weeks, reaching 13 Gy. Daily oral aspirin at 300 mg began on cycle 1 day 1 and lasted four cycles.

The CDR3 length is 11 residues. The germline V gene encodes CDR1 SQVTM and CDR2 ANQGSEA. Trimming took off 5 bases at V and 5 bases at J, with 8 bases between the two ends. Primers targeting TRAV and TRBV primed first-strand cDNA, covering alpha and beta chains. TCR amplification used around 20 PCR cycles, a constant-region primer and a V-primer adapter. TCRdb itself ran the reads through MiXCR, one entry per CDR3 protein. The data hold roughly 95,000 distinct CDR3 sequences, with approximately 22% observed a single time. The sample's time point: after trial treatment. Treatment denoted: LDRT plus nivolumab, ipilimumab, low-dose cyclophosphamide and aspirin (RACIN trial). Nivolumab, ipilimumab, aspirin, low-dose cyclophosphamide and low-dose radiotherapy were given to donors.

This chain joins TRBV29-1 and TRBJ2-3, with no clear D. Source: PBMCs, taken after low-dose radiotherapy plus immunotherapy. The TCR originated in a female donor with ovarian cancer. The CDR3 DNA reads as TGCAGCGTTTCCGTCGGAGATACGCAGTATTTT. Its protein is CSVSVGDTQYF.